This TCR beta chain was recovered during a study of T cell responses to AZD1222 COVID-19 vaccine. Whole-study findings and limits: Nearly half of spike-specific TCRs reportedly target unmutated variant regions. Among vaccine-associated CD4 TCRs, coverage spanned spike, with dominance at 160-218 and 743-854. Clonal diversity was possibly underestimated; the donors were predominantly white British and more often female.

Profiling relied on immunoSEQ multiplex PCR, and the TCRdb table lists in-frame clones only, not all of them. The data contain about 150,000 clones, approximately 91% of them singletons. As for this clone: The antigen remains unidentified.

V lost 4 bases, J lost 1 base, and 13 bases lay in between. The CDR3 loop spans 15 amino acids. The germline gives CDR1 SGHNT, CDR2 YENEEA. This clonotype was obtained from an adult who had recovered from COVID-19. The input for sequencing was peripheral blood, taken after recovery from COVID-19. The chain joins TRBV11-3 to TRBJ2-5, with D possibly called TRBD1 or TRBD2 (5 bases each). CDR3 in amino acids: CASSSRDGPQETQYF. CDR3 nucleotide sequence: TGTGCCAGCAGCTCCCGGGACGGCCCCCAAGAGACCCAGTACTTC.